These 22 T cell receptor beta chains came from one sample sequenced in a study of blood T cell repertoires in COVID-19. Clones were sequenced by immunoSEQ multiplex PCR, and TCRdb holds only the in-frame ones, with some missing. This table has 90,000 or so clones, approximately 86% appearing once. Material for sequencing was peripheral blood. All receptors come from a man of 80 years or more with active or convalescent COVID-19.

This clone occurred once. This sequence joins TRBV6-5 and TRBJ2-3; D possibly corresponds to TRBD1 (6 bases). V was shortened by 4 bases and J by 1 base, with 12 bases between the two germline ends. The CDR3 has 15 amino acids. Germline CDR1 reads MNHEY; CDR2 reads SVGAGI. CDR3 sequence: CASSSAGARTDTQYF. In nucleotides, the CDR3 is TGTGCCAGCAGTTCCGCAGGGGCCCGCACAGATACGCAGTATTTT.

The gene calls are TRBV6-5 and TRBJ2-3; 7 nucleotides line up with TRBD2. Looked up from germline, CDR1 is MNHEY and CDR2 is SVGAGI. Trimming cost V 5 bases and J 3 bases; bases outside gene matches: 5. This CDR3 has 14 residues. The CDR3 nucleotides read TGTGCCAGCAGTCCGGCGGGAGCGACAGATACGCAGTATTTT. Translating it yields CASSPAGATDTQYF.

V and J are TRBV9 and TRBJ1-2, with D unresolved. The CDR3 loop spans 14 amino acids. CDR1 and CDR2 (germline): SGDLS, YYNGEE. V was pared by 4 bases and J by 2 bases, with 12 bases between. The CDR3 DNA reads TGTGCCAGCAGCCCCCAGTCCCCAAACTATGGCTACACCTTC. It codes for CASSPQSPNYGYTF.

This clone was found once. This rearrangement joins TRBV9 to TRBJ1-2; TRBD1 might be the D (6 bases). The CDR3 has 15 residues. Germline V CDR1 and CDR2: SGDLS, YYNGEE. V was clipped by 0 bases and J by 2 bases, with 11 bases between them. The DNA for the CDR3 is TGTGCCAGCAGCGTAGGGTCAGGGGCAAACTATGGCTACACCTTC. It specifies CASSVGSGANYGYTF.

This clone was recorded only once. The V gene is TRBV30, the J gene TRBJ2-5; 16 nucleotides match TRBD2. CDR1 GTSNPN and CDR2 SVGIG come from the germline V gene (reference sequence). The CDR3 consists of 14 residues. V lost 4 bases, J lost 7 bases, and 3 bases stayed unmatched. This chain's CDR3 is CAWKGLAGGGTQYF. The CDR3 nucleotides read TGTGCCTGGAAGGGACTAGCGGGAGGGGGGACCCAGTACTTC.

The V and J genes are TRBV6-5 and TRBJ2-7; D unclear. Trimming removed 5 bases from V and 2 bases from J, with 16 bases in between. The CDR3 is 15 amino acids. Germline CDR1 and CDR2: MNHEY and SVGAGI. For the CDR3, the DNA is TGTGCCAGCAGTCTTCTTGCGGTTTCCCCCTACGAGCAGTACTTC. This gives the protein CASSLLAVSPYEQYF.

The CDR3 is CAWSRTSGNYNEQFF. The CDR3 DNA is TGTGCCTGGAGTAGGACTAGCGGGAACTACAATGAGCAGTTCTTC. The chain recombines TRBV30 with TRBJ2-1, with TRBD2 matching over 12 bases. Trimming removed 2 bases from V and 3 bases from J; junction bases left unmatched: 2. There are 15 residues in the CDR3. Germline assignment: CDR1 GTSNPN and CDR2 SVGIG (reference sequence).

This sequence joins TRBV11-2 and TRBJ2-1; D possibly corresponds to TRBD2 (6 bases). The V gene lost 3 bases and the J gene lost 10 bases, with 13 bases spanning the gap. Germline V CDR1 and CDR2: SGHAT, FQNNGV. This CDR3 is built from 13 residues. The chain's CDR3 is CASSFGTALEQFF. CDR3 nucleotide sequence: TGTGCCAGCAGCTTCGGGACTGCACTGGAGCAGTTCTTC.

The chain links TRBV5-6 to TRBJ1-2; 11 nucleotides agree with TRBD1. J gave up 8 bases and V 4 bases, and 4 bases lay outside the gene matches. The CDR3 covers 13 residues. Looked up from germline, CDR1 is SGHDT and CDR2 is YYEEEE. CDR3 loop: CASSPDRGQGYTF. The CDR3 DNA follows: TGTGCCAGCAGCCCGGACAGGGGGCAAGGCTACACCTTC. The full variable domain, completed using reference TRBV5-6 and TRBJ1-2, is DAGVTQSPTHLIKTRGQQVTLRCSPKSGHDTVSWYQQALGQGPQFIFQYYEEEERQRGNFPDRFSGHQFPNYSSELNVNALLLGDSALYLCASSPDRGQGYTFGSGTRLTVV.

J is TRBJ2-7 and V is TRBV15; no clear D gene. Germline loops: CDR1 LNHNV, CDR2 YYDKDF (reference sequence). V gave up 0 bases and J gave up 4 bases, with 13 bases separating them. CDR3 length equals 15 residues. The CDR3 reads CATSREISSGYEQYF. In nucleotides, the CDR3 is TGTGCCACCAGCAGAGAGATATCGTCGGGTTACGAGCAGTACTTC.

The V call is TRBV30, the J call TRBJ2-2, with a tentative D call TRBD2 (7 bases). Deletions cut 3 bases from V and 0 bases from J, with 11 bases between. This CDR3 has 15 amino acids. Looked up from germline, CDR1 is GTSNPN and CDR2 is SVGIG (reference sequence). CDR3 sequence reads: CAWSGGRTNTGELFF. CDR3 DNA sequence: TGTGCCTGGAGCGGGGGGCGGACGAACACCGGGGAGCTGTTTTTT. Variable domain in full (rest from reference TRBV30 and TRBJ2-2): SQTIHQWPATLVQPVGSPLSLECTVEGTSNPNLYWYRQAAGRGLQLLFYSVGIGQISSEVPQNLSASRPQDRQFILSSKKLLLSDSGFYLCAWSGGRTNTGELFFGEGSRLTVL.

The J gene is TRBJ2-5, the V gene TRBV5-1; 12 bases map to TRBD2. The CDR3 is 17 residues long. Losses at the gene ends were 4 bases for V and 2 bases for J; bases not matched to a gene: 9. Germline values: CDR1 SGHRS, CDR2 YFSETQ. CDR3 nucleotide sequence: TGCGCCAGCAGCCCGGGACTAGCGGGTGATATGCAAGAGACCCAGTACTTC. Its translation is CASSPGLAGDMQETQYF. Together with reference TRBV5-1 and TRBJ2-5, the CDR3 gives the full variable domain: KAGVTQTPRYLIKTRGQQVTLSCSPISGHRSVSWYQQTPGQGLQFLFEYFSETQRNKGNFPGRFSGRQFSNSRSEMNVSTLELGDSALYLCASSPGLAGDMQETQYFGPGTRLLVL.

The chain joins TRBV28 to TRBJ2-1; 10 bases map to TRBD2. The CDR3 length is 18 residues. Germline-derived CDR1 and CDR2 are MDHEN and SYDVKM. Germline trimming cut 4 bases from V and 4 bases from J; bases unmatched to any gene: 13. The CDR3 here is CASSSETEREGLYNEQFF. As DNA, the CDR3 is TGTGCCAGCAGTTCCGAAACGGAGCGGGAGGGGCTGTACAATGAGCAGTTCTTC.

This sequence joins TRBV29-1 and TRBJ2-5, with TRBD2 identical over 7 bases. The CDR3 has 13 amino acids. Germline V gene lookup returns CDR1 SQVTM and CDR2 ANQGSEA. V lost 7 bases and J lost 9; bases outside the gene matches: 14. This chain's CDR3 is CSGGEGTYSPQYF. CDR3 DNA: TGCAGCGGGGGGGAGGGGACCTACAGTCCCCAGTACTTC. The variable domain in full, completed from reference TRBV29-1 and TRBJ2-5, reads SAVISQKPSRDICQRGTSLTIQCQVDSQVTMMFWYRQQPGQSLTLIATANQGSEATYESGFVIDKFPISRPNLTFSTLTVSNMSPEDSSIYLCSGGEGTYSPQYFGPGTRLLVL.

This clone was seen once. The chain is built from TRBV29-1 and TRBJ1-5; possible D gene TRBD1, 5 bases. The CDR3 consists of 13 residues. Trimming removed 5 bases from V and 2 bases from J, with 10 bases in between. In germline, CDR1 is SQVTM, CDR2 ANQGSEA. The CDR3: CSVQGNGNQPQHF. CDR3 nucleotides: TGCAGCGTTCAGGGTAATGGCAATCAGCCCCAGCATTTT.

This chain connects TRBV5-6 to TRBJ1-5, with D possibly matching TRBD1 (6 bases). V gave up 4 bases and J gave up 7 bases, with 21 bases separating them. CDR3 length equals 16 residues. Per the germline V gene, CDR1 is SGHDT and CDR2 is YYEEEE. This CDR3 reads CASSQLSRGGGQPQHF. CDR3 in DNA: TGTGCCAGCAGCCAACTAAGCCGAGGGGGAGGGCAGCCCCAGCATTTT.

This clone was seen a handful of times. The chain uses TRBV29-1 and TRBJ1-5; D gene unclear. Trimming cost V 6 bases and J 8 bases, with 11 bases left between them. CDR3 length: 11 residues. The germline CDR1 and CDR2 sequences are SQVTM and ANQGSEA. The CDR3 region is CSVESKKPQHF. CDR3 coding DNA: TGCAGCGTAGAGAGTAAGAAGCCCCAGCATTTT.

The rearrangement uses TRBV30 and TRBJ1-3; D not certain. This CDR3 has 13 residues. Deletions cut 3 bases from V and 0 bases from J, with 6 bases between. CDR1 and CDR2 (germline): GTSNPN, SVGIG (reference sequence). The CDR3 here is CAWSRFSGNTIYF. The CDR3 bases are TGTGCCTGGAGCAGGTTCTCTGGAAACACCATATATTTT.

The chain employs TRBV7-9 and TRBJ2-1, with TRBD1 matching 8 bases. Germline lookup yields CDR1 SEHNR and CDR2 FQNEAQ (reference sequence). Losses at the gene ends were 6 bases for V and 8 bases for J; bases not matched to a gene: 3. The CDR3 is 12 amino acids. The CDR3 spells CASRSGGYEQFF. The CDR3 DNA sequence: TGTGCCAGCAGGTCAGGGGGCTATGAGCAGTTCTTC.

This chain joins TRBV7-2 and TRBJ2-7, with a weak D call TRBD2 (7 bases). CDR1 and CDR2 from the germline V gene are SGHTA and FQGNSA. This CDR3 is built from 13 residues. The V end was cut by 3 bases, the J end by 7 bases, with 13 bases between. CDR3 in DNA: TGTGCCAGCAGCTTCGGGGGGCTTTTGGAGCAGTACTTC. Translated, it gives CASSFGGLLEQYF.

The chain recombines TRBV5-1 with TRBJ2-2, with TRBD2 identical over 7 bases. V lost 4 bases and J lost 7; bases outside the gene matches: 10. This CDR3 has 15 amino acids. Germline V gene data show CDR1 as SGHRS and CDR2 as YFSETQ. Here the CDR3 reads CASSPGISGGGELFF. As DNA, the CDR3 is TGCGCCAGCAGCCCAGGGATTTCGGGGGGCGGGGAGCTGTTTTTT.

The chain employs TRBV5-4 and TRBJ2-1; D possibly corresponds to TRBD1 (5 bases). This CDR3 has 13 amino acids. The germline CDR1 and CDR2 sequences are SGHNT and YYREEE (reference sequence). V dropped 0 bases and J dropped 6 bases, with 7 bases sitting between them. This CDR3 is CASSLGQRNEQFF. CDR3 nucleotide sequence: TGTGCCAGCAGCTTGGGACAGCGCAATGAGCAGTTCTTC. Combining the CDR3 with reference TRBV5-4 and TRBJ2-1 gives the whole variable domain ETGVTQSPTHLIKTRGQQVTLRCSSQSGHNTVSWYQQALGQGPQFIFQYYREEENGRGNFPPRFSGLQFPNYSSELNVNALELDDSALYLCASSLGQRNEQFFGPGTRLTVL.